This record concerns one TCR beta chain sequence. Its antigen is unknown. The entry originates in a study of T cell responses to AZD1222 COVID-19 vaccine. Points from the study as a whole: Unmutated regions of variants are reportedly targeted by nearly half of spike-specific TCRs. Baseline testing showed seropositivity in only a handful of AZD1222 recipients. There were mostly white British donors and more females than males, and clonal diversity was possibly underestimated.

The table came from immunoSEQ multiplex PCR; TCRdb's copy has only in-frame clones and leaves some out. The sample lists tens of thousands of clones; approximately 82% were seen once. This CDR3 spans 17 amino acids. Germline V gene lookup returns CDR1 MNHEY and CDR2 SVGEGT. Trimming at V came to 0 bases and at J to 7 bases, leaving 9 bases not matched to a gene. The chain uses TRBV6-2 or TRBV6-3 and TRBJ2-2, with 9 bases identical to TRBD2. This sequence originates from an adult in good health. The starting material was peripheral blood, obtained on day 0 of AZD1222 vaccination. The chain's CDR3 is CASSYSITSGSGGELFF. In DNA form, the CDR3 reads TGTGCCAGCAGTTACTCGATAACTAGCGGGTCCGGCGGGGAGCTGTTTTTT.